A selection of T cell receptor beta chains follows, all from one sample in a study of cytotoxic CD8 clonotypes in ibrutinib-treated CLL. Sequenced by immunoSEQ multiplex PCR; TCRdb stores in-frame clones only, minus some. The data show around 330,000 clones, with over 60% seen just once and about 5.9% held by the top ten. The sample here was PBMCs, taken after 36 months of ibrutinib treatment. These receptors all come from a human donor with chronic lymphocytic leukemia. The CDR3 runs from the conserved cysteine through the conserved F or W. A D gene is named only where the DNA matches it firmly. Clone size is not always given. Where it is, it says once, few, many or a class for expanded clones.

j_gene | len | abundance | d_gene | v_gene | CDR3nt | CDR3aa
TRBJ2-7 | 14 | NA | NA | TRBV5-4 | TGTGCCAGCAGCTTGGCCATAGGGGTCCACGAGCAGTACTTC | CASSLAIGVHEQYF
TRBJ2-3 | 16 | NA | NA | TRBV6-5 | TGTGCCAGCAGTTACTCTGGACAAAAGGGGGCAGATACGCAGTATTTT | CASSYSGQKGADTQYF
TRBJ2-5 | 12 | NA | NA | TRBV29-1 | TGCAGCGTTGCCAGGGGAGCGGAGACCCAGTACTTC | CSVARGAETQYF
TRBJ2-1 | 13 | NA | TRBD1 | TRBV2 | TGTGCCAGTAACCGGGACAGTAGAAATGAGCAGTTCTTC | CASNRDSRNEQFF
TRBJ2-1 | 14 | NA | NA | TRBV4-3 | TGCGCCAGCAGCCAAGATTCGGGTCTGAATGAGCAGTTCTTC | CASSQDSGLNEQFF
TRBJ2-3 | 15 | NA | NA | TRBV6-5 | TGTGCCAGCAGTTACTCAGGGGCGATGGTAGATACGCAGTATTTT | CASSYSGAMVDTQYF
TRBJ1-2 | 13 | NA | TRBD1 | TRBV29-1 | TGCAGCGTACGAAAGGGACAGTTCACATCCTACACCTTC | CSVRKGQFTSYTF
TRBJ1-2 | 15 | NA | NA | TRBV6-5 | TGTGCCAGCAGTAAACTCTTCGGCAACGGAAATGGCTACACCTTC | CASSKLFGNGNGYTF
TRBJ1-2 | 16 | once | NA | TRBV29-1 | TGCAGCGTTGAAGTTGAGGGGCAGGGGACAAACTATGGCTACACCTTC | CSVEVEGQGTNYGYTF
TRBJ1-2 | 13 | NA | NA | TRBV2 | TGTGCCAGCAGTCTTCGAATTAACTATGGCTACACCTTC | CASSLRINYGYTF
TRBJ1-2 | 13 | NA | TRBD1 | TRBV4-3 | TGCGCCAGCAGCCCGGACAGGGACTATGGCTACACCTTC | CASSPDRDYGYTF
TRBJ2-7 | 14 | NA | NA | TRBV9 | TGTGCCAGCAGCGTAGCGAGGTATTCCTACGAGCAGTACTTC | CASSVARYSYEQYF
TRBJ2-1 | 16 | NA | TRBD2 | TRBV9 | TGTGCCAGCAGCGTAGATAGCGGGAGCCCGTACAATGAGCAGTTCTTC | CASSVDSGSPYNEQFF
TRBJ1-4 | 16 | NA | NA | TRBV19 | TGTGCCAGTAGTATATCCCAGGGTATCCGTAATGAAAAACTGTTTTTT | CASSISQGIRNEKLFF
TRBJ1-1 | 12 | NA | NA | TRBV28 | TGTGCCAGCAGTGACCACAGGGCCAAAGCTTTCTTT | CASSDHRAKAFF
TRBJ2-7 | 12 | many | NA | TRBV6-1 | TGTGCCAGCAGTCCCGGGCCTTACGAGCAGTACTTC | CASSPGPYEQYF
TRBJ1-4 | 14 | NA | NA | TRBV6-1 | TGTGCCAGCAGTGAAATGGGGTGGGGTGAAAAACTGTTTTTT | CASSEMGWGEKLFF